These 6 T cell receptor beta chains were sequenced from one sample in a study of blood T cell repertoires in COVID-19. The assay was immunoSEQ multiplex PCR, and TCRdb's table has in-frame clones only and misses some. The sample shows 150,000 to 160,000 clones, around 87% of them seen only once. What was sequenced was peripheral blood. Receptors originate from a woman in her 40s with acute or convalescent COVID-19.

This chain connects TRBV30 to TRBJ1-2; TRBD1 aligns across 12 bases. After removal of 4 bases from V and 5 bases from J, the junction contained 8 bases not matched to a gene. The germline CDR1 and CDR2 sequences are GTSNPN and SVGIG (reference sequence). The CDR3 runs 15 residues. CDR3 in amino acids: CAWTGQGAWRYGYTF. DNA for the CDR3: TGTGCCTGGACGGGACAGGGGGCTTGGAGGTATGGCTACACCTTC.

The V and J genes are TRBV18 and TRBJ2-3; 8 positions agree with TRBD2. This CDR3 has 14 residues. CDR1 and CDR2 (germline): KGHSH, LQKENI. The trim removed 6 bases at V and 1 base at J, leaving 3 bases unmatched. CDR3: CASSSGGGTDTQYF. The CDR3 DNA is TGTGCCAGCTCGAGCGGGGGAGGCACAGATACGCAGTATTTT.

The genes are TRBV7-9 and TRBJ2-2, with 9 bases matching TRBD2. Germline CDR1 reads SEHNR; CDR2 reads FQNEAQ (reference sequence). The junction had 3 bases not matched to a gene; V was cut back by 4 bases and J by 0 bases. This CDR3 spans 16 amino acids. CDR3 sequence: CASSSVAGANTGELFF. CDR3 sequence (DNA): TGTGCCAGCAGCTCGGTAGCGGGGGCGAACACCGGGGAGCTGTTTTTT.

This chain joins TRBV11-3 and TRBJ2-5; 7 positions match TRBD2. Germline values: CDR1 SGHNT, CDR2 YENEEA. The CDR3 has 15 amino acids. The ends lost 1 base at V and 4 bases at J; junction bases unmatched: 6. In nucleotides, the CDR3 is TGTGCCAGCAGCTTAGGCGGGAGACTGATAGAGACCCAGTACTTC. Translated: CASSLGGRLIETQYF.

This chain links TRBV27 with TRBJ2-5; D might be TRBD1 (6 bases). Germline CDR1 is MNHEY and CDR2 is SMNVEV (reference sequence). V dropped 6 bases and J dropped 5 bases, with 22 bases sitting between them. This CDR3 is built from 16 residues. CDR3 in amino acids: CASRPTRQGLRETQYF. The DNA of the CDR3 is TGTGCCAGCAGACCTACCCGGCAGGGGTTAAGGGAGACCCAGTACTTC.

The V gene is TRBV5-1, the J gene TRBJ1-4; D unresolved. With 0 bases removed from V and 5 bases from J, the gap between germline ends came to 11 bases. The CDR3 runs 15 residues. The germline V gene has CDR1 SGHRS and CDR2 YFSETQ. The CDR3 is CASSLAAGRNEKLFF. The CDR3 DNA sequence: TGCGCCAGCAGCTTGGCCGCGGGGAGAAATGAAAAACTGTTTTTT.